Listed here are 27 T cell receptor beta chains from one sample, sequenced in a study of radiation and T cells in renal cell carcinoma. As to time point: blood 4 weeks post-SBRT, at nephrectomy. Regarding treatment: 15 Gy SBRT to primary tumor, nephrectomy 4 weeks later. Method: immunoSEQ multiplex PCR; TCRdb's copy keeps in-frame clones and lacks some. The sample contains around 170,000 clones, roughly 90% of which appear only once. Sample: blood, taken from a patient whose treatment included radiotherapy and nephrectomy. The receptors come from a woman aged 50 to 65 with renal cell carcinoma.

The genes are TRBV6-1 and TRBJ1-5; TRBD1 matches at 7 bases. After removal of 6 bases from V and 7 bases from J, the junction contained 9 bases not matched to a gene. This CDR3 has 14 residues. From germline, CDR1 is MNHNS and CDR2 SASEGT. The CDR3, as DNA: TGTGCCAGCAGAACCCCCGGGACAGACCAGCCCCAGCATTTT. Translated, it gives CASRTPGTDQPQHF.

The DNA of the CDR3 is TGTGCCAGCAGCTTCACAGGGAGTAATGAGCAGTTCTTC. Its protein is CASSFTGSNEQFF. The chain carries TRBV11-1 and TRBJ2-1; weak D call: TRBD1 (6 bases). The V end lost 3 bases, the J end lost 7 bases, and 10 bases lay between the germline ends. The germline CDR1 and CDR2 sequences are SGHAT and FQDESV (reference sequence). The CDR3 is made up of 13 amino acids.

This clone has only one observation. The V and J genes are TRBV15 and TRBJ2-2; maybe TRBD2 (6 bases). The V and J ends lost 8 bases and 5 bases respectively, with 21 bases between them. Germline lookup yields CDR1 LNHNV and CDR2 YYDKDF (reference sequence). The CDR3 is 16 amino acids. CDR3 protein: CATADADDGRTGELFF. The DNA for the CDR3 is TGTGCCACCGCCGACGCTGATGACGGGAGAACCGGGGAGCTGTTTTTT.

This chain connects TRBV4-1 to TRBJ2-2, with a weak D call TRBD2 (5 bases). The ends were cut back, 1 base at V and 4 bases at J, with 16 bases in the middle. This CDR3 contains 17 residues. Germline lookup yields CDR1 MGHRA and CDR2 YSYEKL. The CDR3 is CASSQALGGPGTGELFF. The DNA of the CDR3 is TGCGCCAGCAGCCAAGCCCTAGGAGGCCCCGGCACCGGGGAGCTGTTTTTT.

The CDR3 protein is CASSTPRGPGEKLFF. CDR3 sequence (DNA): TGTGCCAGCAGTACGCCTAGGGGGCCCGGTGAAAAACTGTTTTTT. The V gene is TRBV25-1, the J gene TRBJ1-4; 7 bases fit TRBD1. From germline, CDR1 is MGHDK and CDR2 SYGVNS. This CDR3 is built from 15 residues. V dropped 5 bases and J dropped 7; count of bases not matched to a gene: 10.

The J gene is TRBJ1-2, the V gene TRBV13, with 7 positions matching TRBD1. The germline CDR1 and CDR2 sequences are PRHDT and FYEKMQ (reference sequence). J gave up 7 bases and V 3 bases, and 8 bases lay outside the gene matches. The CDR3 runs 14 residues. CDR3 amino acids: CASSLEGAGSGYTF. The CDR3 nucleotides read TGTGCCAGCAGCTTGGAGGGGGCGGGTTCTGGCTACACCTTC.

The chain joins TRBV7-8 to TRBJ1-5, with 8 bases identical to TRBD1. Germline CDR1 SGHVS, CDR2 FQNEAQ. J gave up 7 bases and V 2 bases, and 7 bases lay outside the gene matches. The CDR3 spans 15 residues. Written as DNA, the CDR3 is TGTGCCAGCAGCTTAAGGGACAGGATTTCCCAGCCCCAGCATTTT. Protein: CASSLRDRISQPQHF. The whole variable domain, remainder taken from reference TRBV7-8 and TRBJ1-5, is GAGVSQSPRYKVAKRGQDVALRCDPISGHVSLFWYQQALGQGPEFLTYFQNEAQLDKSGLPSDRFFAERPEGSVSTLKIQRTQQEDSAVYLCASSLRDRISQPQHFGDGTRLSIL.

Details on this clone: This CDR3 is also generated by other DNA sequences in the sample. The rearrangement uses TRBV2 and TRBJ2-3, with TRBD2 identical over 10 bases. CDR3 size: 15 residues. The ends lost 6 bases at V and 3 bases at J; junction bases unmatched: 6. CDR1 and CDR2 (germline): SNHLY, FYNNEI. CDR3 region: CASSELAGGTDTQYF. CDR3 nucleotides: TGTGCCAGCAGCGAGTTAGCGGGGGGTACAGATACGCAGTATTTT.

This clone was picked up a small number of times. J is TRBJ2-1 and V is TRBV4-3; 8 bases line up with TRBD2. Looked up from germline, CDR1 is LGHNA and CDR2 is YSLEER. The CDR3 is made up of 15 amino acids. Unmatched junction bases numbered 2, after V lost 0 bases and J lost 4 bases. The CDR3 DNA sequence: TGCGCCAGCAGCCAAGATTCTAGCGGGTACAATGAGCAGTTCTTC. This translates into CASSQDSSGYNEQFF.

Here the CDR3 DNA reads TGTGCCAGCAGCGCCGCTGCCCTCGGCTATGGCTACACCTTC. This codes for CASSAAALGYGYTF. The chain is built from TRBV9 and TRBJ1-2; D is undetermined. The CDR3 is 14 residues long. Germline V gene data show CDR1 as SGDLS and CDR2 as YYNGEE. V was cut by 3 bases and J by 4 bases, with 13 bases left in between.

The chain employs TRBV5-6 and TRBJ1-1; 8 nucleotides line up with TRBD1. The CDR3 runs 14 residues. Germline V lookup: CDR1 SGHDT, CDR2 YYEEEE. V lost 3 bases, J lost 0 bases, and 1 base stayed unmatched. The CDR3 is CASSWGQVNTEAFF. CDR3 bases: TGTGCCAGCAGCTGGGGACAGGTGAACACTGAAGCTTTCTTT.

This chain connects TRBV19 to TRBJ1-4; D is unclear. Trimming took off 6 bases at V and 7 bases at J, with 12 bases between the two ends. Germline CDR1 reads LNHDA; CDR2 reads SQIVND (reference sequence). The CDR3 has 13 residues. The CDR3 DNA follows: TGTGCCAGTAGCGAGCTAGCCTCTGAAAAACTGTTTTTT. Protein sequence: CASSELASEKLFF.

The chain employs TRBV10-3 and TRBJ2-2; 7 bases agree with TRBD1. The CDR3 runs to 15 residues. CDR1 and CDR2 from the germline V gene are ENHRY and SYGVKD. V shed 3 bases, J shed 3 bases, and the junction held 4 bases outside the gene matches. The CDR3 protein is CAISEHRGDTGELFF. CDR3 in DNA: TGTGCCATCAGTGAACACAGGGGCGACACCGGGGAGCTGTTTTTT.

This rearrangement joins TRBV13 to TRBJ2-1; no definite D call. Germline loops: CDR1 PRHDT, CDR2 FYEKMQ (reference sequence). This CDR3 has 15 amino acids. Trimming removed 3 bases from V and 3 bases from J, with 12 bases in between. The CDR3, as DNA: TGTGCCAGCAGCTTCAAAGGTTCTAGCTACAATGAGCAGTTCTTC. Amino acids: CASSFKGSSYNEQFF.

J is TRBJ2-2 and V is TRBV19, with 7 nucleotides matching TRBD1. V trimming: 4 bases; J trimming: 0 bases; junction bases outside the gene matches: 5. The CDR3 is 16 amino acids. CDR1 and CDR2 (germline): LNHDA, SQIVND (reference sequence). The CDR3, as DNA: TGTGCCAGTAGTAAAGGGACAGCACCGAACACCGGGGAGCTGTTTTTT. Encoded protein: CASSKGTAPNTGELFF.

The CDR3 DNA reads as TGTGCCTCCTTACCGGGACAGCAAATGGGAAAACTGTTTTTT. Translating gives CASLPGQQMGKLFF. The chain recombines TRBV21-1 with TRBJ1-4; TRBD1, the table's D call, lacks a check against the DNA. TRBV21-1 is a pseudogene. The CDR3 sequence is 14 residues long.

This clone was detected once. This chain links TRBV7-9 with TRBJ2-5; D is uncertain. The CDR3 runs 13 residues. With 5 bases removed from V and 5 bases from J, the gap between germline ends came to 12 bases. From germline, CDR1 is SEHNR and CDR2 FQNEAQ (reference sequence). This CDR3 is CASSPDDWETQYF. CDR3 in DNA: TGTGCCAGCAGCCCCGACGACTGGGAGACCCAGTACTTC.

This clone has more than one count but fewer than ten. This chain connects TRBV30 to TRBJ2-2; the D is unclear. The length of the CDR3 is 11 residues. Trimming left V 1 base short and J 7 bases short, with 4 bases between. Germline values: CDR1 GTSNPN, CDR2 SVGIG (reference sequence). The CDR3 here is CAWSGGGELFF. CDR3 bases: TGTGCCTGGAGTGGAGGCGGGGAGCTGTTTTTT.

This clone has a handful of counts. This chain links TRBV10-1 with TRBJ1-1; no clear D gene. CDR1 is WNHNN, CDR2 SYGVQD, per germline (reference sequence). The CDR3 is 12 amino acids. The V end was cut by 4 bases, the J end by 4 bases, with 7 bases between. The CDR3 here is CASSGSGTEAFF. The DNA of the CDR3 is TGCGCCAGCAGTGGAAGCGGCACTGAAGCTTTCTTT.

The chain uses TRBV7-2 and TRBJ2-5; no reliable D call. V shed 5 bases and J shed 4 bases, with 23 bases lying between them. The CDR3 has 17 residues. Germline V gene lookup returns CDR1 SGHTA and CDR2 FQGNSA. The CDR3: CASSPRSLVSGGETQYF. DNA for the CDR3: TGTGCCAGCAGCCCCAGGAGCTTGGTATCCGGTGGAGAGACCCAGTACTTC. Filled out from reference TRBV7-2 and TRBJ2-5, the complete variable domain reads GAGVSQSPSNKVTEKGKDVELRCDPISGHTALYWYRQSLGQGLEFLIYFQGNSAPDKSGLPSDRFSAERTGGSVSTLTIQRTQQEDSAVYLCASSPRSLVSGGETQYFGPGTRLLVL.

The rearrangement uses TRBV11-2 and TRBJ2-5; D may be TRBD2 (6 bases). Trimming shortened V by 5 bases and J by 7 bases, and 11 bases separated the two germline ends. Germline-derived CDR1 and CDR2 are SGHAT and FQNNGV. The CDR3 spans 12 residues. CDR3 sequence reads: CASSRAGGTQYF. CDR3 bases: TGTGCCAGCAGCCGAGCCGGGGGGACCCAGTACTTC.

The V gene is TRBV18, the J gene TRBJ1-2; 12 bases agree with TRBD1. The trim removed 6 bases at V and 7 bases at J, leaving 12 bases unmatched. CDR3 length: 16 amino acids. Germline V lookup: CDR1 KGHSH, CDR2 LQKENI. The DNA for the CDR3 is TGTGCCAGCTCCCTGGCCGGGACAGGGGGCATAGGTGGCTACACCTTC. Translation gives CASSLAGTGGIGGYTF.

Worth noting for this clone: In the same sample, other DNA sequences code for this CDR3. The chain recombines TRBV27 with TRBJ1-5, with a possible D match to TRBD1 (5 bases). This CDR3 has 14 amino acids. Germline CDR1 MNHEY, CDR2 SMNVEV (reference sequence). Trimming took off 0 bases at V and 7 bases at J, with 10 bases between the two ends. The CDR3, as DNA: TGTGCCAGCAGTTTATCATCGGGGGTGCAGCCCCAGCATTTT. Translating gives CASSLSSGVQPQHF.

With regard to this clone: In the same sample, other DNA sequences code for this CDR3. The chain combines TRBV9 with TRBJ1-1; no definite D call. Germline CDR1 reads SGDLS; CDR2 reads YYNGEE. The CDR3 has 13 amino acids. V lost 2 bases and J lost 0, with 5 bases in between. CDR3 amino acids: CASSVNMNTEAFF. The CDR3 DNA reads TGTGCCAGCAGCGTCAACATGAACACTGAAGCTTTCTTT.

This chain uses TRBV10-3 with TRBJ2-5; TRBD2 matches at 7 bases. Germline V CDR1 and CDR2: ENHRY, SYGVKD. This CDR3 spans 13 amino acids. J was trimmed by 2 bases and V by 6 bases; bases with no gene match: 3. This CDR3 reads CAIRGLFQETQYF. The CDR3 nucleotides read TGTGCCATCAGGGGACTATTTCAAGAGACCCAGTACTTC.

The rearrangement uses TRBV9 and TRBJ2-7, with TRBD2 as a possible D gene (6 bases). Trimming stripped 0 bases from V and 1 base from J, with 11 bases between. The CDR3 spans 15 residues. Looked up from germline, CDR1 is SGDLS and CDR2 is YYNGEE. The CDR3 loop reads CASSVELAPSYEQYF. CDR3 nucleotide sequence: TGTGCCAGCAGCGTAGAACTAGCACCTTCCTACGAGCAGTACTTC.

The chain recombines TRBV6-5 with TRBJ2-1; 8 bases are shared with TRBD2. Germline CDR1 reads MNHEY; CDR2 reads SVGAGI. The J segment lost 10 bases and the V segment lost 0 bases, leaving 8 bases of the junction unmatched. CDR3 length: 15 amino acids. The CDR3 here is CASSYSNRGGREQFF. CDR3 bases: TGTGCCAGCAGTTACTCGAATCGGGGGGGGAGGGAGCAGTTCTTC.